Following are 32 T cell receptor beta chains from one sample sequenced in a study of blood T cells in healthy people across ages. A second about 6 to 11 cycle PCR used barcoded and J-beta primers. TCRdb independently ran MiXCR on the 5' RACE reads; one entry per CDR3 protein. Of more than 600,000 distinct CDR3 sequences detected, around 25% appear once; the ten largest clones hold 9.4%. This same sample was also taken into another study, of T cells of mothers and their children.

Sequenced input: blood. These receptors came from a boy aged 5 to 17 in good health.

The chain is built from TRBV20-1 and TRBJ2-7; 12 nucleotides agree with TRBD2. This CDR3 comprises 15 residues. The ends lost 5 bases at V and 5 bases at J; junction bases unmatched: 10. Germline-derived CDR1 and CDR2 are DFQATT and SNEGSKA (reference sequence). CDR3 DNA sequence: TGCAGTGCTCCCCGGGCTAGCGGGAGGGCTGACGAGCAGTACTTC. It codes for CSAPRASGRADEQYF.

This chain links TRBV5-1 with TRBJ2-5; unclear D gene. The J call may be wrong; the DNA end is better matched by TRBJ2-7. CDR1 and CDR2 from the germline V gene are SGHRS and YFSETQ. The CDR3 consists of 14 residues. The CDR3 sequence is CASSVSRIDYEQYF. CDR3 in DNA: TGCGCCAGCAGCGTGTCCAGAATTGACTACGAGCAGTACTTC.

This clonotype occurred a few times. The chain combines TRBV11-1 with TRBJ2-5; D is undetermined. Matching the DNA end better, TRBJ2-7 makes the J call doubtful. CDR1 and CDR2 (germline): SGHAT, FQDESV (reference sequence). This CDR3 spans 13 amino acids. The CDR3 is CASSLVTLSEQYF. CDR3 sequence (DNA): TGTGCCAGCAGCTTAGTGACATTAAGCGAGCAGTACTTC.

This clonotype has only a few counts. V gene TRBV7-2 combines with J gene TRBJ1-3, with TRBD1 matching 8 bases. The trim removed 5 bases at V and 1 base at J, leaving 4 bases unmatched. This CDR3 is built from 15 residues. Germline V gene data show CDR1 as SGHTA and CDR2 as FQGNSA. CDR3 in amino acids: CASSPWTGSGNTIYF. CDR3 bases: TGTGCCAGCAGCCCTTGGACAGGGTCTGGAAACACCATATATTTT.

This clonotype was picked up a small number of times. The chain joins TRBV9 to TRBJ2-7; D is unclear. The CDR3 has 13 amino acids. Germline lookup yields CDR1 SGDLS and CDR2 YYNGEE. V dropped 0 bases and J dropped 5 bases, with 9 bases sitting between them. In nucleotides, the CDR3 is TGTGCCAGCAGCGTAGTCCCATACGACGAGCAGTACTTC. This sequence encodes CASSVVPYDEQYF.

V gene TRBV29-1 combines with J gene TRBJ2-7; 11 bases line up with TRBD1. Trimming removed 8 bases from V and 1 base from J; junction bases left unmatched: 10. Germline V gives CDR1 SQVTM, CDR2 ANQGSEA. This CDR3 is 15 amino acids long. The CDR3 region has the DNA TGCAGCTCTCGTACCGGGACAGGGGGATCCTACGAGCAGTACTTC. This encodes CSSRTGTGGSYEQYF.

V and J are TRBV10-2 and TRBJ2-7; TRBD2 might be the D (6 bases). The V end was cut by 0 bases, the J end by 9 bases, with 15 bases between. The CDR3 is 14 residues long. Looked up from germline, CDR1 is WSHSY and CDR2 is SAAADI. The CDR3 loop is CASSESSGSAGQYF. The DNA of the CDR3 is TGCGCCAGCAGTGAGTCTAGCGGATCGGCCGGGCAGTACTTC.

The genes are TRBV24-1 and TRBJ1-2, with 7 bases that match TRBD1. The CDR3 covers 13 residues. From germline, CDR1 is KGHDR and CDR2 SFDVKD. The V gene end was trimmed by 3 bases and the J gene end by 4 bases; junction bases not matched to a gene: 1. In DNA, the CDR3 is TGTGCCACCAGTGATGCAGGGGGCTATGGCTACACCTTC. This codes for CATSDAGGYGYTF.

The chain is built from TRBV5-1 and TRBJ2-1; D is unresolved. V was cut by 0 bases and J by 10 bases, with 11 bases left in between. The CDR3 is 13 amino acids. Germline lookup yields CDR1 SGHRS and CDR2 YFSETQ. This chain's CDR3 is CASSLDTQMEQFF. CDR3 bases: TGCGCCAGCAGCTTGGACACCCAAATGGAGCAGTTCTTC.

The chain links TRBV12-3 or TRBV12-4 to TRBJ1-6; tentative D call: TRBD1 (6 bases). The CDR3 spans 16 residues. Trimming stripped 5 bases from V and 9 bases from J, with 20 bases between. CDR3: CASSPPGGARGSPLHF. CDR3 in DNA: TGTGCCAGCAGTCCACCGGGGGGGGCGAGGGGTTCACCCCTCCACTTT.

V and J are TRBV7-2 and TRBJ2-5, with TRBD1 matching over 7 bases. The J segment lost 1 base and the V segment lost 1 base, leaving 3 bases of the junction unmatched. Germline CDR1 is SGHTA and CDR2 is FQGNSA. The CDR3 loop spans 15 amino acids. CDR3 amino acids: CASSLVGDSQETQYF. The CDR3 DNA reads TGTGCCAGCAGCTTAGTTGGGGACAGCCAAGAGACCCAGTACTTC. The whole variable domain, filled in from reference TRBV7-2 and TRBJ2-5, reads GAGVSQSPSNKVTEKGKDVELRCDPISGHTALYWYRQSLGQGLEFLIYFQGNSAPDKSGLPSDRFSAERTGGSVSTLTIQRTQQEDSAVYLCASSLVGDSQETQYFGPGTRLLVL.

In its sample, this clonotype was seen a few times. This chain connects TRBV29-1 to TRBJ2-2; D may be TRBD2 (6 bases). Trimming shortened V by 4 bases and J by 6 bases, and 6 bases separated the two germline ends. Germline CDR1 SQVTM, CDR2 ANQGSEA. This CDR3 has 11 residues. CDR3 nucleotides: TGCAGCGTTGGGGGGGCCGGGGAGCTGTTTTTT. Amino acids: CSVGGAGELFF.

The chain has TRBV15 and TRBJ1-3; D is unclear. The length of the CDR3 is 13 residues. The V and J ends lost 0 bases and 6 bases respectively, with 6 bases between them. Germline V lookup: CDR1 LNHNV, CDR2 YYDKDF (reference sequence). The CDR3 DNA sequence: TGTGCCACCAGCAGAGATTCTACAAACACCATATATTTT. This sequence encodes CATSRDSTNTIYF.

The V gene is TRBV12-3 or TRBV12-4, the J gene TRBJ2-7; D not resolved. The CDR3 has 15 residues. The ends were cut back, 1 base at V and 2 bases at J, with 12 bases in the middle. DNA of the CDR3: TGTGCCAGCAGTTTAGTGGCCGGTCCCACCTACGAGCAGTACTTC. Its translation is CASSLVAGPTYEQYF.

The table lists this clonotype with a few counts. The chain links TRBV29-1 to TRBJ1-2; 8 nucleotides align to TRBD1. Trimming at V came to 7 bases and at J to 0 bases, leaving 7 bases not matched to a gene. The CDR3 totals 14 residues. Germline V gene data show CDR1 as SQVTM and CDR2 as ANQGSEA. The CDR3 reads CSAWTGQTNYGYTF. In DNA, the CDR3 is TGCAGCGCCTGGACAGGGCAGACTAACTATGGCTACACCTTC.

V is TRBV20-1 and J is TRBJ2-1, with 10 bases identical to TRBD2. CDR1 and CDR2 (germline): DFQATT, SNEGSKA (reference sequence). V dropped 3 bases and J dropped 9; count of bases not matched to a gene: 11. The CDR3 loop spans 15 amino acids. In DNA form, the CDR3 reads TGCAGTGCTAGGGCCTCGGGACTAGCGTCCTTTGAGCAGTTCTTC. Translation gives CSARASGLASFEQFF.

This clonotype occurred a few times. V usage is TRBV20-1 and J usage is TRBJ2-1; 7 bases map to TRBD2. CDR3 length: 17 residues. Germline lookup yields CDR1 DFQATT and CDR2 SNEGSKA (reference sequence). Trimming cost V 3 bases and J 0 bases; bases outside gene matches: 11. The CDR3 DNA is TGCAGTGCTAGTTCGCCACTAGCGACCGGCTCCTACAATGAGCAGTTCTTC. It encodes CSASSPLATGSYNEQFF.

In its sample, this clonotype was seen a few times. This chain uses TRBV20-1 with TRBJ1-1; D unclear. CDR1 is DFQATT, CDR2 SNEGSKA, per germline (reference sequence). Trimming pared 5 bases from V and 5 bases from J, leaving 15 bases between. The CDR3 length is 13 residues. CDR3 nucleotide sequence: TGCAGTGCTCGACTGACGGACGGGACTGAAGCTTTCTTT. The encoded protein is CSARLTDGTEAFF.

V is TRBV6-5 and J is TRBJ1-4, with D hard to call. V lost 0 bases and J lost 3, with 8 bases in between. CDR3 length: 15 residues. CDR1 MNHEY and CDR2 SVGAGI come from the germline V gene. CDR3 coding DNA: TGTGCCAGCAGTTACTCGGAATTTTCTAATGAAAAACTGTTTTTT. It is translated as CASSYSEFSNEKLFF.

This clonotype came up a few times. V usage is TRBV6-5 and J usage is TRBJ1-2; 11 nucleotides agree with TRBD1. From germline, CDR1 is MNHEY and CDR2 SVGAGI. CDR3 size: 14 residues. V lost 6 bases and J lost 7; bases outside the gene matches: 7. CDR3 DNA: TGTGCCAGCAGGCTTTGGACAGGGGGCATTGGCTACACCTTC. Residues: CASRLWTGGIGYTF.

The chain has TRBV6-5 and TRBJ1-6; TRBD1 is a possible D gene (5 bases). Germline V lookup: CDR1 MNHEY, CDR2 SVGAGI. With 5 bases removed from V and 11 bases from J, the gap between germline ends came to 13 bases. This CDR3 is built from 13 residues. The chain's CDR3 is CASSPPRTTPLHF. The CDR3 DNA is TGTGCCAGCAGTCCACCTAGGACAACACCCCTCCACTTT.

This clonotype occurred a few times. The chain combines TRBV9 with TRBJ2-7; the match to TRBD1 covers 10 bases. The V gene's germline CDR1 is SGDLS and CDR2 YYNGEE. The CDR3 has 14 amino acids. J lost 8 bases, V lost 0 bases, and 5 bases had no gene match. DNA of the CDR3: TGTGCCAGCAGCGTAGGACAGGGGGCTTTTCAGCAGTACTTC. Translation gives CASSVGQGAFQQYF.

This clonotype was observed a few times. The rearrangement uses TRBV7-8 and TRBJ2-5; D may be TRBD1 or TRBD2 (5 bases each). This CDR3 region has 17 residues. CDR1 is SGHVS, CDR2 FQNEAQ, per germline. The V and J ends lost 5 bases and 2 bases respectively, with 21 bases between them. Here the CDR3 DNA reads TGTGCCAGCAGCCCGGACACTCCTTTGTGGAGGCAAGAGACCCAGTACTTC. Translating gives CASSPDTPLWRQETQYF. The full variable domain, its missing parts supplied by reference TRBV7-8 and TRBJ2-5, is GAGVSQSPRYKVAKRGQDVALRCDPISGHVSLFWYQQALGQGPEFLTYFQNEAQLDKSGLPSDRFFAERPEGSVSTLKIQRTQQEDSAVYLCASSPDTPLWRQETQYFGPGTRLLVL.

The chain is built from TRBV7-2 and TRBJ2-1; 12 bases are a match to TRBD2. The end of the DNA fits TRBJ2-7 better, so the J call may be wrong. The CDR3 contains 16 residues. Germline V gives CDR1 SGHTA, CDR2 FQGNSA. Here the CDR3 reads CASSPRLAGANYEQYF. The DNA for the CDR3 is TGTGCCAGCAGCCCGCGACTAGCGGGAGCTAATTACGAGCAGTACTTC.

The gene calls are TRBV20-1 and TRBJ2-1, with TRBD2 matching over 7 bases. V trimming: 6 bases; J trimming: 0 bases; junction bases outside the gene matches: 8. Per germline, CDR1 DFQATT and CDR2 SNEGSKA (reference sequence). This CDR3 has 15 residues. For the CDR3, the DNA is TGCAGTGCCCGTTGGCGGGAGAGCTCCTACAATGAGCAGTTCTTC. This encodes CSARWRESSYNEQFF.

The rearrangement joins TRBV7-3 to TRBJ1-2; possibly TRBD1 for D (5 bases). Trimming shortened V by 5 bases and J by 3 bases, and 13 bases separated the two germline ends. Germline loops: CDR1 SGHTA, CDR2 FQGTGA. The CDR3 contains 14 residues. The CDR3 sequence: CASSQEQADYGYTF. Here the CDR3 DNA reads TGTGCCAGCAGCCAAGAACAGGCCGACTATGGCTACACCTTC. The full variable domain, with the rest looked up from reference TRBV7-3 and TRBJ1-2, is GAGVSQTPSNKVTEKGKYVELRCDPISGHTALYWYRQSLGQGPEFLIYFQGTGAADDSGLPNDRFFAVRPEGSVSTLKIQRTERGDSAVYLCASSQEQADYGYTFGSGTRLTVV.

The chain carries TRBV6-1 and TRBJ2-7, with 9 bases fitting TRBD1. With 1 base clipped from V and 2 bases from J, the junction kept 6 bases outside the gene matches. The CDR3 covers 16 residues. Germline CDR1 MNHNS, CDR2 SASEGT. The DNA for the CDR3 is TGTGCCAGCAGTGAAGGGACAGGGGCGCCCACCTACGAGCAGTACTTC. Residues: CASSEGTGAPTYEQYF.

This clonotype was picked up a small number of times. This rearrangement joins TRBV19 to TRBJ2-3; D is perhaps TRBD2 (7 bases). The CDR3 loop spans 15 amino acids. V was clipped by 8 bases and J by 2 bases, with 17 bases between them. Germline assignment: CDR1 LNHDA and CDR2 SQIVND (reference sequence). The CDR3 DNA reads TGTGCCAGTCAGTGGACAGCGGGATCCACAGATACGCAGTATTTT. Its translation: CASQWTAGSTDTQYF.

The CDR3 loop is CASSLGGLSFAEQFF. The CDR3 DNA follows: TGTGCCAGCAGTTTAGGTGGTTTAAGTTTTGCCGAGCAGTTCTTC. The chain employs TRBV12-3 or TRBV12-4 and TRBJ2-1; no clear D. CDR3 length equals 15 residues. V was shortened by 1 base and J by 10 bases, with 17 bases between the two germline ends.

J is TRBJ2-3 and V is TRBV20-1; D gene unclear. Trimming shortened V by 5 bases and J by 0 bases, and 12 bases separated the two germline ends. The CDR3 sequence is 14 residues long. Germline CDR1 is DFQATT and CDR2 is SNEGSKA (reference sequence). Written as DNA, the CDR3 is TGCAGTGCTCCAAGCGTGTCTAGCACAGATACGCAGTATTTT. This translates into CSAPSVSSTDTQYF.

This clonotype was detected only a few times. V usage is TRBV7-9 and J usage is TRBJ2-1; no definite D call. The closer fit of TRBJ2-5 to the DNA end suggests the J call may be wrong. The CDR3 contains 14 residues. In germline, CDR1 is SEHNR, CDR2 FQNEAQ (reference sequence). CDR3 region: CASSLDPGRETQYF. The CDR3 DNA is TGTGCCAGCAGCTTAGATCCAGGCCGGGAGACCCAGTACTTC.

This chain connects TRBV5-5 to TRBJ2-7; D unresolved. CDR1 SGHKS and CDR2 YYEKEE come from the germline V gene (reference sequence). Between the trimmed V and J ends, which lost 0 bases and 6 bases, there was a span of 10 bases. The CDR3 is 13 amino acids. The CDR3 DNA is TGTGCCAGCAGCTTGGAACCTCTCGGCGAGCAGTACTTC. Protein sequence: CASSLEPLGEQYF.